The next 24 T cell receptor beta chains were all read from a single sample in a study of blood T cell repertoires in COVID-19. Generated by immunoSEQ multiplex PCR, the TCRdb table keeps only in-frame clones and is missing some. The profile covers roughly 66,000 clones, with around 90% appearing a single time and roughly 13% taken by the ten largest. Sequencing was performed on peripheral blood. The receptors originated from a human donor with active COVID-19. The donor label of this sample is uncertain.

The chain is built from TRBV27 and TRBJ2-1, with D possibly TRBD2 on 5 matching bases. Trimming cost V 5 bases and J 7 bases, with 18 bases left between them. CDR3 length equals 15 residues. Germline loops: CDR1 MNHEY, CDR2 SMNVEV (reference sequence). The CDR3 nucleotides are TGTGCCAGCAGTGGGAAGGACTTAACGGGGAATGAGCAGTTCTTC. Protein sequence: CASSGKDLTGNEQFF.

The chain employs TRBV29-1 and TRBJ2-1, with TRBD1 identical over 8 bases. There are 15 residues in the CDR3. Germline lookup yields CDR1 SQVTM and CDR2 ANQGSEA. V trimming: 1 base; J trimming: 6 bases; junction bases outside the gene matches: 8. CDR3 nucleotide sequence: TGCAGCGTTGAAGGTCGCGGACAGGGAAGCAATGAGCAGTTCTTC. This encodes CSVEGRGQGSNEQFF.

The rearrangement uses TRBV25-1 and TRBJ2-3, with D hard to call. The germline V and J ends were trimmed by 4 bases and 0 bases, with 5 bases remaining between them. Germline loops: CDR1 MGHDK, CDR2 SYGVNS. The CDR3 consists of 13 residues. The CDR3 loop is CASSVTSTDTQYF. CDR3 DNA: TGTGCCAGCAGTGTTACTAGCACAGATACGCAGTATTTT.

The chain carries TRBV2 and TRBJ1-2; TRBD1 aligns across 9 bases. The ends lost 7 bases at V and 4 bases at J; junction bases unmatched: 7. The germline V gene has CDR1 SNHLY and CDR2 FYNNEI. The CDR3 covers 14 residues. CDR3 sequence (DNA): TGTGCCAGCACCGGGACAGGGAGGGTCTATGGCTACACCTTC. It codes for CASTGTGRVYGYTF.

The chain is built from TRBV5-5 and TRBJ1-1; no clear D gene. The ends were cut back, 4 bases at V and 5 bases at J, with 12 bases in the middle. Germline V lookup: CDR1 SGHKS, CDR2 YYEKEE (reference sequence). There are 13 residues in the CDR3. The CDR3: CASSLGHSTEAFF. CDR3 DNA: TGTGCCAGCAGCCTAGGCCATTCTACTGAAGCTTTCTTT. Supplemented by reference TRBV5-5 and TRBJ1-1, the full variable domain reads DAGVTQSPTHLIKTRGQQVTLRCSPISGHKSVSWYQQVLGQGPQFIFQYYEKEERGRGNFPDRFSARQFPNYSSELNVNALLLGDSALYLCASSLGHSTEAFFGQGTRLTVV.

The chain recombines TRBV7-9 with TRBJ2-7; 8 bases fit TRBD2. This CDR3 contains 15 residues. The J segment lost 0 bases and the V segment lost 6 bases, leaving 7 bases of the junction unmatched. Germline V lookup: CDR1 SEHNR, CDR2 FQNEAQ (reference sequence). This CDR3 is CASSQSGSLSYEQYF. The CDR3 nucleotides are TGTGCCAGCAGTCAAAGCGGGAGCCTCTCCTACGAGCAGTACTTC.

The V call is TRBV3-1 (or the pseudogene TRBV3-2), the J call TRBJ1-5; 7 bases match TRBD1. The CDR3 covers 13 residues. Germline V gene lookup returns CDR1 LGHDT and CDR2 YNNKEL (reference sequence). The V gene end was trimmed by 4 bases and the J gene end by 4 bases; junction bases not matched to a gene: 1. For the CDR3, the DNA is TGTGCCAGCAGCCGACAGGGAAATCAGCCCCAGCATTTT. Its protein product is CASSRQGNQPQHF.

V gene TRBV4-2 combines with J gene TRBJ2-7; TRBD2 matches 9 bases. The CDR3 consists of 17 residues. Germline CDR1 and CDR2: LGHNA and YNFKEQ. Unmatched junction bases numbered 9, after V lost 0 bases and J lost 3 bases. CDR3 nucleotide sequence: TGTGCCAGCAGCCAAGATCGCGGGACTAGCTTCCGCTACGAGCAGTACTTC. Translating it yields CASSQDRGTSFRYEQYF.

This CDR3 reads CASSLDSTSGANVLTF. CDR3 coding DNA: TGCGCCAGCAGCTTGGACTCAACCTCTGGGGCCAACGTCCTGACTTTC. V and J are TRBV5-1 and TRBJ2-6, with no clear D. The CDR3 length is 16 residues. V gave up 0 bases and J gave up 0 bases, with 7 bases separating them. Germline loops: CDR1 SGHRS, CDR2 YFSETQ. The entire variable domain, with the rest obtained from reference TRBV5-1 and TRBJ2-6, is as follows: KAGVTQTPRYLIKTRGQQVTLSCSPISGHRSVSWYQQTPGQGLQFLFEYFSETQRNKGNFPGRFSGRQFSNSRSEMNVSTLELGDSALYLCASSLDSTSGANVLTFGAGSRLTVL.

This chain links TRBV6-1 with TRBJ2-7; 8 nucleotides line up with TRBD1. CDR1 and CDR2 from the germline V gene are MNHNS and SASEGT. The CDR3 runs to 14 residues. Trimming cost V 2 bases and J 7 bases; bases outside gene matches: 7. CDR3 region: CASSERSRGQEQYF. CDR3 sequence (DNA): TGTGCCAGCAGTGAAAGGTCCAGGGGGCAAGAGCAGTACTTC.

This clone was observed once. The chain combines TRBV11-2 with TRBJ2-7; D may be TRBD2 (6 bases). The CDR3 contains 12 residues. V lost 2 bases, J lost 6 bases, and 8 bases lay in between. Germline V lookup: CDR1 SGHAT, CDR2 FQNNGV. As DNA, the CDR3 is TGTGCCAGCAGCTTACAGGGACTCGAGCAGTACTTC. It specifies CASSLQGLEQYF.

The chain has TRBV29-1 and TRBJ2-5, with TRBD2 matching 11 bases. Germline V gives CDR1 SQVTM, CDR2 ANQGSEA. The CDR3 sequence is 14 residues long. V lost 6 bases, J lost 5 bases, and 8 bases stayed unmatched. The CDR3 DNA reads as TGCAGCGTGGGACTAGCGGCGAAGGGGGAGACCCAGTACTTC. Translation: CSVGLAAKGETQYF.

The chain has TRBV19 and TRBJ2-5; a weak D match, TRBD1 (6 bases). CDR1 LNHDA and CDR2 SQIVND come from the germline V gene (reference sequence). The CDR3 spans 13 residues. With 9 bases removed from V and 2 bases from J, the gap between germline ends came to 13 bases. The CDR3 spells CASSGQLQETQYF. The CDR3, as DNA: TGTGCCAGCTCAGGACAGCTACAAGAGACCCAGTACTTC.

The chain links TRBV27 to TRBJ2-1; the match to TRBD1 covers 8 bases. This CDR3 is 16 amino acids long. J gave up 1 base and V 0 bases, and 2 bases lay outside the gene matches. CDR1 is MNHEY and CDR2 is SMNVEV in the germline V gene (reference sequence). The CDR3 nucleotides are TGTGCCAGCAGTTTATCCGGACAGGGTTCCTACAATGAGCAGTTCTTC. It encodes CASSLSGQGSYNEQFF.

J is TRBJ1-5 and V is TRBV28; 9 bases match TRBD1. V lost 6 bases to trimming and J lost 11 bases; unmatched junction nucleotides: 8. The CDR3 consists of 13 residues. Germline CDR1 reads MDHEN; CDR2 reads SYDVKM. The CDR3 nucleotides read TGTGCCAGCAGACAGGGGGCCCGGTCGGCCCAGCATTTT. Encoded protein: CASRQGARSAQHF.

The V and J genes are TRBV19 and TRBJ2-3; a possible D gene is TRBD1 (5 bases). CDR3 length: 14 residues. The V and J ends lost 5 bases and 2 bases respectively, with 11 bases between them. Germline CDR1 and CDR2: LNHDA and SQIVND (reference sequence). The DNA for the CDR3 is TGTGCCAGTAGTTGGGGCGCGGACACAGATACGCAGTATTTT. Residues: CASSWGADTDTQYF.

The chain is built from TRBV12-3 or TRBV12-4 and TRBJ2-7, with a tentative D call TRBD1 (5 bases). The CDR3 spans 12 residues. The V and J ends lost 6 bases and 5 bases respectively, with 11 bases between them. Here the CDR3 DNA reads TGTGCCAGCAGAGGTAGGGGAAACGAGCAGTACTTC. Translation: CASRGRGNEQYF.

The CDR3 DNA reads as TGTGCCTGGAGTTCGGGGGCCAACGTCCTGACTTTC. Translation: CAWSSGANVLTF. J is TRBJ2-6 and V is TRBV30; D remains unclear. Between the trimmed V and J ends, which lost 2 bases and 4 bases, there was a span of 3 bases. CDR1 and CDR2 from the germline V gene are GTSNPN and SVGIG (reference sequence). The CDR3 length is 12 residues.

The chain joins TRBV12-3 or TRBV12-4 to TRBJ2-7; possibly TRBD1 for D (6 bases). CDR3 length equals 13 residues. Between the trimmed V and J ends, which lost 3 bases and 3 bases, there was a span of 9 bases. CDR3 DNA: TGTGCCAGCAGTTTGAACAGGGACTACGAGCAGTACTTC. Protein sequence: CASSLNRDYEQYF.

CDR3 region: CASSPRVYYEQYF. In DNA, the CDR3 is TGTGCCAGCAGTCCCCGGGTGTACTACGAGCAGTACTTC. The chain recombines TRBV6-2 or TRBV6-3 with TRBJ2-7; D unclear. Germline lookup yields CDR1 MNHEY and CDR2 SVGEGT. The CDR3 is 13 residues long. Trimming took 5 bases from V and 3 from J, leaving 11 bases between them.

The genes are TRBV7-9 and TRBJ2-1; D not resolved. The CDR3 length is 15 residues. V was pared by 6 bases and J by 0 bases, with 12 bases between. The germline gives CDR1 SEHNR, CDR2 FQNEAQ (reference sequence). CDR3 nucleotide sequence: TGTGCCAGCAGATTTATGTCCTACTCCTACAATGAGCAGTTCTTC. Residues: CASRFMSYSYNEQFF.

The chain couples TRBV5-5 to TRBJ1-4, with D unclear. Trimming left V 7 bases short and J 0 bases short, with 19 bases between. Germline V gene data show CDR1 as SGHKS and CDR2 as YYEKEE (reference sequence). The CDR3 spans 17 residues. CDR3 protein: CASRPKLQEATNEKLFF. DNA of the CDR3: TGTGCCAGCCGCCCCAAGTTGCAGGAGGCAACTAATGAAAAACTGTTTTTT.

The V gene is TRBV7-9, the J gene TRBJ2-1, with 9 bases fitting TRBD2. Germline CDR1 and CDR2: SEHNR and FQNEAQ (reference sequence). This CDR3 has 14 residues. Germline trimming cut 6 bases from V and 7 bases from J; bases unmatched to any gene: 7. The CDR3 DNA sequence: TGTGCCAGCAGGGCACCGGGACTAGCAAATGAGCAGTTCTTC. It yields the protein CASRAPGLANEQFF.

This chain's CDR3 is CASSEGEGRDTEAFF. The CDR3 DNA is TGTGCCAGCAGTGAGGGGGAGGGTCGGGACACTGAAGCTTTCTTT. The chain recombines TRBV2 with TRBJ1-1, with D perhaps matching TRBD1 (5 bases). The V and J ends lost 3 bases and 3 bases respectively, with 14 bases between them. Germline assignment: CDR1 SNHLY and CDR2 FYNNEI. The CDR3 is made up of 15 amino acids.